One and the same sample provided the 24 T cell receptor beta chains below, sequenced in a study of blood T cell repertoires in COVID-19. TCRdb's copy holds only in-frame clones and misses some; the assay was immunoSEQ multiplex PCR. The sample records 400,000 or so clones, about 88% being singletons. Sequencing was performed on peripheral blood. These receptors all stem from a human donor in a cohort sampled during active COVID-19.

This clone was seen a handful of times. This chain joins TRBV7-9 and TRBJ1-1; possible D gene TRBD1, 5 bases. The CDR3 has 15 amino acids. V lost 4 bases and J 4 bases, leaving 16 bases between the germline ends. The germline V gene encodes CDR1 SEHNR and CDR2 FQNEAQ (reference sequence). CDR3 in DNA: TGTGCCAGCAGCTCCCGGCGGGACGGGGGCACTGAAGCTTTCTTT. Residues: CASSSRRDGGTEAFF.

The chain uses TRBV6-5 and TRBJ1-5, with D tentatively TRBD1 (6 bases). Germline CDR1 and CDR2: MNHEY and SVGAGI. This CDR3 is 14 amino acids long. With 8 bases removed from V and 5 bases from J, the gap between germline ends came to 16 bases. The CDR3, as DNA: TGTGCCAGCTGTTCGAACAGGGTCGATCAGCCCCAGCATTTT. Its translation is CASCSNRVDQPQHF.

This clone occurred once. The J gene is TRBJ1-2, the V gene TRBV11-2, with unresolved D. The CDR3 length is 13 residues. V was shortened by 5 bases and J by 11 bases, with 18 bases between the two germline ends. The V gene's germline CDR1 is SGHAT and CDR2 FQNNGV. This CDR3 is CASSQTGSRFYTF. In nucleotides, the CDR3 is TGTGCCAGCAGCCAGACCGGGTCGCGGTTTTACACCTTC.

V and J are TRBV6-1 and TRBJ2-3; D is possibly TRBD2 (5 bases). CDR3 length: 15 amino acids. The germline gives CDR1 MNHNS, CDR2 SASEGT. V lost 1 base, J lost 3 bases, and 11 bases lay in between. DNA for the CDR3: TGTGCCAGCAGTGAAGGAACTAGAAGGACAGATACGCAGTATTTT. Translating gives CASSEGTRRTDTQYF.

V and J are TRBV19 and TRBJ2-1, with a tentative D call TRBD2 (6 bases). CDR1 and CDR2 from the germline V gene are LNHDA and SQIVND (reference sequence). CDR3 length equals 11 residues. V lost 4 bases and J 13 bases, leaving 11 bases between the germline ends. CDR3 loop: CASSRREVQFF. CDR3 sequence (DNA): TGTGCCAGTAGTAGGAGGGAGGTACAGTTCTTC.

This chain's CDR3 is CASSYRDPRGGAGELFF. The CDR3 DNA follows: TGTGCCAGCAGTTACCGGGACCCAAGGGGGGGGGCCGGGGAGCTGTTTTTT. The J gene is TRBJ2-2, the V gene TRBV6-7; D perhaps matches TRBD2 (7 bases). TRBV6-7 is identified as an open reading frame with a role that is uncertain. V was trimmed by 2 bases and J by 6 bases, leaving 19 bases between them. The CDR3 is 17 amino acids.

This clone was counted between two and nine times. The chain is built from TRBV7-8 and TRBJ1-6, with TRBD1 as a possible D gene (5 bases). The V gene lost 5 bases and the J gene lost 7 bases, with 12 bases spanning the gap. Per germline, CDR1 SGHVS and CDR2 FQNEAQ. The CDR3 totals 14 residues. In DNA, the CDR3 is TGTGCCAGCAGCCCCAGGGTGGCCAATTCACCCCTCCACTTT. Translation gives CASSPRVANSPLHF. The complete variable domain, with remaining parts taken from reference TRBV7-8 and TRBJ1-6, reads GAGVSQSPRYKVAKRGQDVALRCDPISGHVSLFWYQQALGQGPEFLTYFQNEAQLDKSGLPSDRFFAERPEGSVSTLKIQRTQQEDSAVYLCASSPRVANSPLHFGNGTRLTVT.

This sequence joins TRBV11-2 and TRBJ2-5, with D hard to call. V was shortened by 4 bases and J by 1 base, with 10 bases between the two germline ends. This CDR3 has 14 amino acids. CDR1 is SGHAT and CDR2 is FQNNGV in the germline V gene. CDR3 nucleotides: TGTGCCAGCAGCTCCTCCTGGGCCCAAGAGACCCAGTACTTC. This sequence encodes CASSSSWAQETQYF.

The chain uses TRBV2 and TRBJ2-6, with unresolved D. The V end was cut by 8 bases, the J end by 0 bases, with 11 bases between. The germline CDR1 and CDR2 sequences are SNHLY and FYNNEI. This CDR3 has 15 residues. The chain's CDR3 is CASSDENSGANVLTF. DNA for the CDR3: TGTGCCAGCTCCGATGAGAACTCTGGGGCCAACGTCCTGACTTTC.

The V call is TRBV9, the J call TRBJ2-2; 8 bases agree with TRBD1. The CDR3 loop spans 15 amino acids. The ends lost 4 bases at V and 1 base at J; junction bases unmatched: 3. Per germline, CDR1 SGDLS and CDR2 YYNGEE. The CDR3 DNA follows: TGTGCCAGCAGCCGGACAGGGTTGAACACCGGGGAGCTGTTTTTT. It encodes CASSRTGLNTGELFF.

The chain combines TRBV4-1 with TRBJ2-7; 11 nucleotides align to TRBD1. This CDR3 region has 16 residues. The germline V gene has CDR1 MGHRA and CDR2 YSYEKL. After removal of 5 bases from V and 0 bases from J, the junction contained 6 bases not matched to a gene. The DNA for the CDR3 is TGCGCCAGCAGCAGGACAGGGGGCGTGAACTCCTACGAGCAGTACTTC. Its translation: CASSRTGGVNSYEQYF.

V and J are TRBV19 and TRBJ1-2, with D tentatively TRBD1 (5 bases). The germline V and J ends were trimmed by 4 bases and 2 bases, with 11 bases remaining between them. This CDR3 contains 14 residues. Germline V gene sequence: CDR1 LNHDA, CDR2 SQIVND (reference sequence). The CDR3 DNA is TGTGCCAGTAGTACCCTGGGGGGGAACTATGGCTACACCTTC. Its translation: CASSTLGGNYGYTF.

This clone was seen a single time. The chain combines TRBV2 with TRBJ2-5, with unresolved D. The CDR3 sequence is 13 residues long. With 1 base removed from V and 1 base from J, the gap between germline ends came to 4 bases. Per the germline V gene, CDR1 is SNHLY and CDR2 is FYNNEI. DNA of the CDR3: TGTGCCAGCAGTGAAGACGGCCAAGAGACCCAGTACTTC. It specifies CASSEDGQETQYF.

The chain recombines TRBV30 with TRBJ2-1; 7 bases map to TRBD2. V dropped 0 bases and J dropped 9; count of bases not matched to a gene: 11. Germline V gene data show CDR1 as GTSNPN and CDR2 as SVGIG (reference sequence). The CDR3 spans 15 residues. The CDR3 is CAWSVVGGPHSEQFF. The CDR3 coding sequence is TGTGCCTGGAGTGTCGTGGGAGGGCCTCATAGTGAGCAGTTCTTC.

J is TRBJ2-1 and V is TRBV10-3; 8 bases agree with TRBD1. Germline CDR1 reads ENHRY; CDR2 reads SYGVKD. The CDR3 totals 14 residues. Losses at the gene ends were 4 bases for V and 8 bases for J; bases not matched to a gene: 7. This CDR3 is CAISAGQGSDEQFF. As DNA, the CDR3 is TGTGCCATCAGTGCAGGACAGGGATCCGATGAGCAGTTCTTC.

V and J are TRBV7-3 and TRBJ2-1, with 9 nucleotides matching TRBD1. The CDR3 contains 16 residues. CDR1 and CDR2 from the germline V gene are SGHTA and FQGTGA. After removal of 1 base from V and 7 bases from J, the junction contained 8 bases not matched to a gene. CDR3 bases: TGTGCCAGCAGCTTAAAAACCGGGACAGGGAAAAATGAGCAGTTCTTC. As protein: CASSLKTGTGKNEQFF.

The chain carries TRBV9 and TRBJ1-1; D may be TRBD1 (5 bases). Trimming left V 0 bases short and J 10 bases short, with 19 bases between. Germline CDR1 and CDR2: SGDLS and YYNGEE. The CDR3 runs 15 residues. The CDR3 loop reads CASSVGPQGLNGAFF. The CDR3 DNA reads as TGTGCCAGCAGCGTAGGTCCCCAGGGACTTAACGGAGCTTTCTTT.

The V gene is TRBV5-4, the J gene TRBJ1-1; TRBD1 is a possible D gene (5 bases). CDR1 and CDR2 from the germline V gene are SGHNT and YYREEE (reference sequence). The CDR3 runs 16 residues. The CDR3 DNA reads TGTGCGGCACCACCCCGTAGACAGACAAAGAACACTGAAGCTTTCTTT. Encoded protein: CAAPPRRQTKNTEAFF.

This chain joins TRBV6-5 and TRBJ1-1; tentative D call: TRBD1 (6 bases). Germline assignment: CDR1 MNHEY and CDR2 SVGAGI. V lost 7 bases to trimming and J lost 5 bases, with 14 bases between them. This CDR3 has 13 amino acids. CDR3 sequence: CASTARGGTEAFF. In DNA, the CDR3 is TGTGCCAGCACGGCCAGGGGAGGGACTGAAGCTTTCTTT.

CDR3 bases: TGTGCCAGCAGTTTGGGCAGGGGGACTGAAGCTTTCTTT. This codes for CASSLGRGTEAFF. V usage is TRBV28 and J usage is TRBJ1-1; 7 nucleotides align to TRBD1. This CDR3 has 13 amino acids. The J segment lost 5 bases and the V segment lost 3 bases, leaving 3 bases of the junction unmatched. Looked up from germline, CDR1 is MDHEN and CDR2 is SYDVKM.

In regard to this clone: This same CDR3 is encoded by further DNA sequences in the sample. The V and J genes are TRBV15 and TRBJ2-7; a weak D match, TRBD2 (5 bases). The CDR3 runs to 13 residues. Germline values: CDR1 LNHNV, CDR2 YYDKDF (reference sequence). V gave up 0 bases and J gave up 4 bases, with 7 bases separating them. CDR3 amino acids: CATSRDSGYEQYF. The CDR3 DNA sequence: TGTGCCACCAGCAGAGATTCGGGGTACGAGCAGTACTTC.

The chain joins TRBV6-1 to TRBJ1-6; no definite D call. V gave up 1 base and J gave up 11 bases, with 18 bases separating them. The CDR3 runs to 16 residues. Germline lookup yields CDR1 MNHNS and CDR2 SASEGT. CDR3 protein: CASSEVISTVIPPLHF. The CDR3 DNA sequence: TGTGCCAGCAGTGAAGTTATATCTACTGTAATTCCACCCCTCCACTTT.

The chain uses TRBV28 and TRBJ2-1, with TRBD2 matching 13 bases. V lost 6 bases, J lost 0 bases, and 5 bases stayed unmatched. CDR1 and CDR2 from the germline V gene are MDHEN and SYDVKM. The CDR3 has 17 residues. CDR3 nucleotide sequence: TGTGCCAGCAGCTCGGGACTAGCGGGGCTCTCCTACAATGAGCAGTTCTTC. Protein product: CASSSGLAGLSYNEQFF.

CDR3: CASSLVQGHEQYF. The CDR3 DNA reads TGTGCCAGCAGCTTGGTGCAGGGCCACGAGCAGTACTTC. The chain recombines TRBV5-4 with TRBJ2-7; the D gene is possibly TRBD1 (5 bases). The CDR3 totals 13 residues. Trimming cost V 0 bases and J 5 bases, with 9 bases left between them. Germline V gene data show CDR1 as SGHNT and CDR2 as YYREEE (reference sequence).